The 20 T cell receptor beta chains given below trace back to one sample, sequenced in a study of blood T cell repertoires in COVID-19. Generated by immunoSEQ multiplex PCR, the TCRdb table keeps only in-frame clones and is missing some. The sample contains 300,000 to 350,000 clones, about 87% of which appear only once. The sample was peripheral blood. These receptors were taken from a man aged 30-40 years with COVID-19, enrolled during active disease.

The chain links TRBV12-3 or TRBV12-4 to TRBJ1-2, with TRBD1 matching over 9 bases. Trimming removed 6 bases from V and 6 bases from J; junction bases left unmatched: 5. The length of the CDR3 is 13 residues. Here the CDR3 DNA reads TGTGCCAGCAGGATTACAGGGGGCGATGGCTACACCTTC. Translated, it gives CASRITGGDGYTF.

V gene TRBV27 combines with J gene TRBJ2-7, with D tentatively TRBD1 (6 bases). Germline V gene lookup returns CDR1 MNHEY and CDR2 SMNVEV (reference sequence). Trimming removed 5 bases from V and 3 bases from J, with 14 bases in between. This CDR3 has 14 residues. The CDR3 region is CASSQPGQLYEQYF. The CDR3 DNA is TGTGCCAGCAGTCAGCCGGGACAACTCTACGAGCAGTACTTC.

This chain connects TRBV14 to TRBJ1-4; TRBD1 matches 7 bases. Trimming removed 5 bases from V and 6 bases from J; junction bases left unmatched: 12. The CDR3 extends over 16 amino acids. Germline CDR1 SGHDN, CDR2 FVKESK. CDR3: CASSSRQGSWYEKLFF. The CDR3 coding sequence is TGTGCCAGCAGCTCCAGACAGGGAAGTTGGTATGAAAAACTGTTTTTT.

The gene calls are TRBV5-1 and TRBJ1-1, with D perhaps TRBD1 (6 bases). There are 14 residues in the CDR3. V was clipped by 1 base and J by 3 bases, with 10 bases between them. CDR1 and CDR2 from the germline V gene are SGHRS and YFSETQ. The CDR3, as DNA: TGCGCCAGCAGCTTGTTAGGGGGGGACACTGAAGCTTTCTTT. Protein sequence: CASSLLGGDTEAFF.

Details on this clone: The same CDR3 can be traced to other DNA sequences in this sample. This chain links TRBV2 with TRBJ1-1; D might be TRBD1 (5 bases). The CDR3 is 13 residues long. With 3 bases removed from V and 1 base from J, the gap between germline ends came to 6 bases. CDR1 is SNHLY and CDR2 is FYNNEI in the germline V gene. The CDR3 coding sequence is TGTGCCAGCAGTGATCAGGGGAACACTGAAGCTTTCTTT. Protein sequence: CASSDQGNTEAFF.

A few counts support this clone. V usage is TRBV5-8 and J usage is TRBJ1-5; D is uncertain. V was trimmed by 4 bases and J by 0 bases, leaving 5 bases between them. Germline V gene data show CDR1 as SGHTS and CDR2 as YDEGEE. This CDR3 is 13 amino acids long. CDR3 sequence (DNA): TGTGCCAGCAGCCCAGATAGCAATCAGCCCCAGCATTTT. This translates into CASSPDSNQPQHF.

This clone was seen only a few times. The rearrangement links TRBV29-1 to TRBJ1-4; 8 positions agree with TRBD1. CDR3 length: 12 residues. V lost 5 bases to trimming and J lost 13 bases; unmatched junction nucleotides: 9. The germline V gene encodes CDR1 SQVTM and CDR2 ANQGSEA. The DNA of the CDR3 is TGCAGCGTTATCCCCACAGGGGGGATACTGTTTTTT. Protein sequence: CSVIPTGGILFF. Full variable domain (missing parts from reference TRBV29-1 and TRBJ1-4): SAVISQKPSRDICQRGTSLTIQCQVDSQVTMMFWYRQQPGQSLTLIATANQGSEATYESGFVIDKFPISRPNLTFSTLTVSNMSPEDSSIYLCSVIPTGGILFFGSGTQLSVL.

The gene calls are TRBV29-1 and TRBJ1-1; 10 bases map to TRBD1. There are 14 residues in the CDR3. Germline V gene lookup returns CDR1 SQVTM and CDR2 ANQGSEA. V was pared by 4 bases and J by 5 bases, with 7 bases of the junction left unmatched. In DNA form, the CDR3 reads TGCAGCGTTGCCAGGACAGGGGGAAAGACTGAAGCTTTCTTT. Residues: CSVARTGGKTEAFF. The variable domain in full, completed from reference TRBV29-1 and TRBJ1-1, reads SAVISQKPSRDICQRGTSLTIQCQVDSQVTMMFWYRQQPGQSLTLIATANQGSEATYESGFVIDKFPISRPNLTFSTLTVSNMSPEDSSIYLCSVARTGGKTEAFFGQGTRLTVV.

The V and J genes are TRBV7-2 and TRBJ2-7, with TRBD2 identical over 10 bases. V trimming: 0 bases; J trimming: 7 bases; junction bases outside the gene matches: 6. There are 15 residues in the CDR3. Looked up from germline, CDR1 is SGHTA and CDR2 is FQGNSA. CDR3 sequence: CASSLASSGGSEQYF. CDR3 sequence (DNA): TGTGCCAGCAGCTTAGCCTCTAGCGGGGGTTCGGAGCAGTACTTC.

On this clone: Other DNA sequences of this sample code for an identical CDR3. This chain joins TRBV3-1 (or the pseudogene TRBV3-2) and TRBJ1-1; D gene unclear. This CDR3 region has 13 residues. Trimming left V 4 bases short and J 3 bases short, with 9 bases between. Per germline, CDR1 LGHDT and CDR2 YNNKEL (reference sequence). CDR3 sequence reads: CASSRRVDTEAFF. CDR3 in DNA: TGTGCCAGCAGCCGGAGGGTTGACACTGAAGCTTTCTTT.

The rearrangement joins TRBV9 to TRBJ2-5, with D perhaps TRBD1 (5 bases). The germline V gene encodes CDR1 SGDLS and CDR2 YYNGEE. There are 14 residues in the CDR3. Between the trimmed V and J ends, which lost 1 base and 3 bases, there was a span of 10 bases. The CDR3 loop is CASSVSGWEETQYF. In nucleotides, the CDR3 is TGTGCCAGCAGCGTATCAGGGTGGGAAGAGACCCAGTACTTC.

The chain recombines TRBV11-3 with TRBJ2-5, with no clear D. This CDR3 contains 13 residues. Trimming removed 1 base from V and 1 base from J, with 4 bases in between. CDR1 is SGHNT and CDR2 is YENEEA in the germline V gene. The CDR3 nucleotides are TGTGCCAGCAGCTTAGGCAGCCAAGAGACCCAGTACTTC. Encoded protein: CASSLGSQETQYF.

This clone showed up just a few times. This chain connects TRBV3-1 (or the pseudogene TRBV3-2) to TRBJ2-1; D not resolved. Trimming stripped 0 bases from V and 13 bases from J, with 19 bases between. The CDR3 has 15 residues. Per germline, CDR1 LGHDT and CDR2 YNNKEL (reference sequence). CDR3 sequence (DNA): TGTGCCAGCAGCCAAGATAGAGTTTCGTGGTCGCCCCAGTTCTTC. Amino acids: CASSQDRVSWSPQFF.

The chain couples TRBV30 to TRBJ2-7; no definite D call. The CDR3 covers 10 residues. The germline V and J ends were trimmed by 3 bases and 3 bases, with 3 bases remaining between them. CDR1 GTSNPN and CDR2 SVGIG come from the germline V gene (reference sequence). Written as DNA, the CDR3 is TGTGCCTGGAGCAGCTACGAGCAGTACTTC. As protein: CAWSSYEQYF.

The chain combines TRBV4-2 with TRBJ2-7; TRBD2 matches at 8 bases. V lost 0 bases and J lost 6; bases outside the gene matches: 7. Looked up from germline, CDR1 is LGHNA and CDR2 is YNFKEQ. The CDR3 consists of 15 residues. The CDR3 DNA follows: TGTGCCAGCAGCCAAGATCCGGGGGGGCCGGGCGAGCAGTACTTC. Its protein product is CASSQDPGGPGEQYF.

For this clone: Other DNA variants within this sample encode the same CDR3. This rearrangement joins TRBV5-1 to TRBJ2-3, with D possibly TRBD1 on 6 matching bases. The CDR3 is 16 residues long. Trimming stripped 3 bases from V and 0 bases from J, with 14 bases between. Germline assignment: CDR1 SGHRS and CDR2 YFSETQ. The CDR3 coding sequence is TGCGCCAGCAGCTACGGACAGTATACTAGCACAGATACGCAGTATTTT. As protein: CASSYGQYTSTDTQYF. The whole variable domain, filled in from reference TRBV5-1 and TRBJ2-3, reads KAGVTQTPRYLIKTRGQQVTLSCSPISGHRSVSWYQQTPGQGLQFLFEYFSETQRNKGNFPGRFSGRQFSNSRSEMNVSTLELGDSALYLCASSYGQYTSTDTQYFGPGTRLTVL.

V and J are TRBV19 and TRBJ2-6; D is undetermined. Germline CDR1 reads LNHDA; CDR2 reads SQIVND (reference sequence). CDR3 length: 15 amino acids. Trimming removed 4 bases at V and 0 bases at J, with 7 bases between. In DNA form, the CDR3 reads TGTGCCAGTAGTACCTATGCCTCTGGGGCCAACGTCCTGACTTTC. It is translated as CASSTYASGANVLTF.

This sequence joins TRBV9 and TRBJ2-2; no clear D gene. The CDR3 is made up of 15 amino acids. V lost 1 base and J 2 bases, leaving 9 bases between the germline ends. Germline-derived CDR1 and CDR2 are SGDLS and YYNGEE. DNA of the CDR3: TGTGCCAGCAGCGTATCCGGAGCAAACACCGGGGAGCTGTTTTTT. Amino acids: CASSVSGANTGELFF.

The gene calls are TRBV10-3 and TRBJ2-2, with 8 bases fitting TRBD1. After removal of 10 bases from V and 9 bases from J, the junction contained 13 bases not matched to a gene. Germline values: CDR1 ENHRY, CDR2 SYGVKD. CDR3 size: 14 residues. The CDR3 is CATAGTGLVRELFF. DNA for the CDR3: TGTGCCACCGCCGGGACAGGTTTAGTTAGGGAGCTGTTTTTT.

The rearrangement uses TRBV19 and TRBJ2-7; a weak D match, TRBD1 (5 bases). Looked up from germline, CDR1 is LNHDA and CDR2 is SQIVND (reference sequence). The CDR3 has 14 residues. V shed 4 bases and J shed 2 bases, with 12 bases lying between them. In DNA form, the CDR3 reads TGTGCCAGTAGTACCGATCAGGACACCTACGAGCAGTACTTC. Amino acids: CASSTDQDTYEQYF.